Given below is one T cell receptor (beta chain) in context. The sample originates from a study of blood T cell repertoires in COVID-19. Study information: The study drew acute and convalescent COVID-19 samples from the United States, Italy and Spain. Sources were T cells, B-cell-depleted T cells, or PBMCs; the material itself was cDNA or gDNA.

V was clipped by 3 bases and J by 7 bases, with 10 bases between them. The CDR3 spans 13 residues. Germline V gives CDR1 SGHTA, CDR2 FQGTGA. Methods used by the authors: Amplified reference gene primers provided the basis for estimating nucleated cell counts. The repertoire was sequenced with immunoSEQ multiplex PCR; TCRdb's copy has only in-frame clones and lacks some. V and J calls plus clone size are reproduced from that table; the DNA served to infer D and trimming. The sample shows around 170,000 clones, 65% to 90% of them seen only once. The source is a middle-aged man with active or convalescent COVID-19. Material for sequencing was peripheral blood. The V and J genes are TRBV7-3 and TRBJ2-1, with a weak D call TRBD1 (6 bases). Written as DNA, the CDR3 is TGTGCCAGCAGCTTGGGGGCGGCTAATGAGCAGTTCTTC. Protein product: CASSLGAANEQFF. Full variable domain (outside the CDR3, taken from reference TRBV7-3 and TRBJ2-1): GAGVSQTPSNKVTEKGKYVELRCDPISGHTALYWYRQSLGQGPEFLIYFQGTGAADDSGLPNDRFFAVRPEGSVSTLKIQRTERGDSAVYLCASSLGAANEQFFGPGTRLTVL.